These T cell receptor beta chains were read from a single sample in a study of blood T cell repertoires in COVID-19. Sequencing was performed with immunoSEQ multiplex PCR; in TCRdb, only in-frame clones are kept and a portion is missing. The table has 90,000 to 150,000 clones, over 75% seen once. Sequencing input: peripheral blood. The source of these receptors is a man older than 75 with acute or convalescent COVID-19. Each CDR3 is given without its conserved first and last residue. D genes are given only for firm matches. Not every row has a clone size; where given, it reads once, few, many or a size class.

d_call cdr3_length j_call clone_size v_call cdr3_aa
- 12 TRBJ2-2 few TRBV11-1 ASSQTENTGELF
- 13 TRBJ1-4 - TRBV2 ASSEQDTTNEKLF
TRBD1 14 TRBJ2-7 - TRBV18 ASSPGAGTGVYEQY
- 13 TRBJ1-1 - TRBV6-5 ASRSGSQTTTEAF
TRBD1 11 TRBJ2-2 - TRBV6-5 ASRQGAAGELF
- 12 TRBJ1-4 - TRBV6-5 ASRGGTANEKLF
TRBD1 16 TRBJ1-2 - TRBV7-2 ASSLALPGQRTYRGYT
- 14 TRBJ2-4 - TRBV7-8 ASSLDRSLAKNIQY
- 12 TRBJ1-4 - TRBV7-9 ASSSVRGSEKLF
- 13 TRBJ1-6 - TRBV5-6 ASSLRGLGYSPLH
TRBD1 13 TRBJ1-4 - TRBV7-9 ASRPPGQGYEKLF
- 13 TRBJ1-2 - TRBV19 ASSIFAGDHYGYT
- 11 TRBJ2-3 once TRBV24-1 ATSDTGQTTQY
- 12 TRBJ1-3 - TRBV9 ASSPGLSGNTIY
TRBD1 13 TRBJ1-5 once TRBV2 ASSGGQGSNQPQH
TRBD1 14 TRBJ2-2 - TRBV9 ASSSRDRGGTGELF
TRBD2 15 TRBJ2-3 - TRBV14 ASSQDWTSGYTDTQY
TRBD1 13 TRBJ1-1 - TRBV6-5 ASRSGQGLNTEAF
- 13 TRBJ1-5 - TRBV2 ASSRDNYSNQPQH
TRBD1 11 TRBJ1-2 - TRBV12-3/TRBV12-4 ASSDRDRGGYT
- 11 TRBJ1-4 - TRBV18 ASSPTGNEKLF
- 9 TRBJ2-2 - TRBV6-5 ASSSSGELF
- 13 TRBJ1-2 - TRBV10-3 AISEGAKGVWGYT
- 17 TRBJ1-4 - TRBV7-2 ASSLLEGGGGATNEKLF
- 12 TRBJ2-5 - TRBV7-8 ASSPRELQETQY
- 12 TRBJ1-1 - TRBV5-6 ASHFGDPNTEAF
- 12 TRBJ1-2 - TRBV3-1/TRBV3-2 ASSWEGVNYGYT
TRBD2 15 TRBJ2-3 - TRBV5-6 ASSLAPGLAVTDTQY
- 12 TRBJ2-7 - TRBV7-2 ASSSLSGSYEQY
TRBD1 14 TRBJ2-7 - TRBV11-1 ASSSPFGQGVGEQY
TRBD2 13 TRBJ2-5 once TRBV19 ASTRTSGGSETQY
- 11 TRBJ1-2 - TRBV30 AWSVGGAPGYT